This T cell receptor (beta chain) was retrieved from a study of T cell responses to AZD1222 COVID-19 vaccine (dated by TCRdb to the early 2020s). The study in broad terms: AZD1222 recipients with second doses at about 4 weeks or about 12 weeks were pooled, because spike-specific TCR depth and breadth did not differ between schedules. A total of approximately 240 trial participants underwent TCR sequencing, of whom about 210 received two doses of AZD1222 and roughly 25 received two doses of the MenACWY control vaccine. Trial participants were enrolled by age into subgroups of 18-55, 56-69 and 70-plus years, and approximately 150, 30 and 60 TCR-sequenced participants, respectively, were included in these subgroups. Overall study outcomes, separate from this receptor: Conclusions about previously exposed vaccinees are limited, since just five or six AZD1222 recipients were seropositive for SARS-CoV-2 at baseline. Epitopes outside the regions mutated in the B.1.351 and B.1.1.7 variants were reportedly recognized by nearly half of the unique spike-specific TCRs. Most participants were white British and females outnumbered males, and the authors suggested that clonal diversity may have been underestimated. Because no day 14 peak-response samples were available, repertoires were characterized only after the peak T cell response. The 56-69-year group was small, and its depth increase did not reach significance, likely because of low power. After two AZD1222 doses, both the breadth and the depth of spike-specific TCRs were significantly higher than at day 0 and than in MenACWY recipients. The whole spike protein was spanned by vaccine-associated CD4 TCRs, and dominant responses were seen in regions 160-218 and 743-854.

The CDR3 covers 14 residues, taking in both the cysteine and the phenylalanine. Only CDR3 DNA is held: 42 bases, read in frame from base 1. According to the germline V gene (reference sequence), CDR1 reads LGHDT and CDR2 reads YNNKEL. Trimming leaves V shorter by 4 bases and J shorter by 1 base, with the junction holding 2 bases beyond the gene matches. The CDR3 regions of human TCRbeta chains were subjected to immunosequencing. From the authors' description of their analysis: Repertoire TCRs were matched against a reference library of SARS-CoV-2-specific TCRs generated with the MIRA antigen-specificity platform. Breadth was defined as the fraction of unique TCRs that were SARS-CoV-2-associated. Depth was defined as the fraction of total T cells that were SARS-CoV-2-associated. Using the MIRA data, each spike-specific TCR was assigned both to the spike region to which the TCR was reactive and to a CD4 or CD8 class. Log10-transformed breadth and depth values were compared by one-way ANOVA with Sidak's multiple comparisons tests. The clones in this table, taken by TCRdb from immuneACCESS, are in-frame only. Not every clone is retained; where verified, under half of the shortfall comes from an unresolved V gene, and the cause of the rest is unknown. V, J and clone size are taken as reported in that table, and D and trimming were inferred from the DNA itself. This sample comprises under 150,000 clones, around nine tenths of them detected only once. Approximately 27% of the sample is held by the ten biggest clonotypes.

The time point label, read with the paper, signifies: baseline before first vaccination. Vaccinee samples were obtained from the UK trials COV001 and COV002, which included a single-blind randomized controlled phase 2/3 trial of AZD1222 (ChAdOx1 nCoV-19) in healthy adults. For TCRbeta chain sequencing, PBMC samples from trial participants were taken at day 0 and at day 28 after the second dose. As concerns this clone: Its antigen target is currently unknown. Base quality data are lacking; no much larger clone is found one base away.

Recombination joined TRBV3-1 (or the pseudogene TRBV3-2) with TRBJ1-1; 8 nucleotides in the junction match TRBD1. Source: peripheral blood, taken on day 0 of AZD1222 vaccination. The clonotype comes from an adult in good health. CDR3 loop: CASSLDRANTEAFF. The DNA is TGTGCCAGCAGCCTGGACAGGGCGAACACTGAAGCTTTCTTT.